This T cell receptor (beta chain) stems from a study of T cells in Graves' hyperthyroidism and ophthalmopathy. This clonotype appeared many times. V gave up 5 bases and J gave up 1 base, with 13 bases separating them. CDR1 is SGHDN, CDR2 FVKESK, per germline. The CDR3 has 15 residues. RNA transcripts provided the source from which TCR beta CDR3 regions were amplified. Carried out on the TCR CDR3, a first-round RT-PCR used the HTBI primer set. TCRdb reprocessed the multiplex PCR reads with MiXCR, giving one entry per CDR3 protein. The repertoire consists of about 290,000 distinct CDR3 sequences, with approximately 18% occurring once and the leading ten covering less than 45%.

The receptor was isolated from a man in his fifties with Graves' ophthalmopathy. The chain combines TRBV14 with TRBJ2-3, with a tentative D call TRBD2 (5 bases). Sequencing was performed on blood. The CDR3 sequence is CASSRGIMGTDTQYF. DNA of the CDR3: TGTGCCAGCAGCAGAGGGATTATGGGCACAGATACGCAGTATTTT.